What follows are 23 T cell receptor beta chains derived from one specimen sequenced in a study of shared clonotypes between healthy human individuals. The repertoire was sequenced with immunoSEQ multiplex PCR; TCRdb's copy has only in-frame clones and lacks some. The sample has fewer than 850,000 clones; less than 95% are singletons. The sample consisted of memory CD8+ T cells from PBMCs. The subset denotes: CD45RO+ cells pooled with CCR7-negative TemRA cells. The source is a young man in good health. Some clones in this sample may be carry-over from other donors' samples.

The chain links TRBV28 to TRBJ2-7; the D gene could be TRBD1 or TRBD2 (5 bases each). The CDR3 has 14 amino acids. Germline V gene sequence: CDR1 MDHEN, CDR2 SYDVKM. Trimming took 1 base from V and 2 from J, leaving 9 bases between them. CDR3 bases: TGTGCCAGCAGTTTATTGGGGGAAGCCTACGAGCAGTACTTC. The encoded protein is CASSLLGEAYEQYF.

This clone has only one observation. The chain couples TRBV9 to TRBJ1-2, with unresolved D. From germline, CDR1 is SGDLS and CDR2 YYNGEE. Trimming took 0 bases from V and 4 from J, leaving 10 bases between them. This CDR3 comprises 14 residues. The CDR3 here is CASSVGGFFYGYTF. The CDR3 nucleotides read TGTGCCAGCAGCGTAGGAGGATTTTTCTATGGCTACACCTTC. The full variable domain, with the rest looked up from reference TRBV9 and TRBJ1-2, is DSGVTQTPKHLITATGQRVTLRCSPRSGDLSVYWYQQSLDQGLQFLIQYYNGEERAKGNILERFSAQQFPDLHSELNLSSLELGDSALYFCASSVGGFFYGYTFGSGTRLTVV.

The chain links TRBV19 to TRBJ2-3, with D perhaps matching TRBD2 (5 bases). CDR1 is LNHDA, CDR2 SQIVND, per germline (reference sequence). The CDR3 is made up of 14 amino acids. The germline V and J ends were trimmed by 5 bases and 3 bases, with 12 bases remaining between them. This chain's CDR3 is CASSQELATDTQYF. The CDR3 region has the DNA TGTGCCAGTAGTCAGGAGCTAGCAACAGATACGCAGTATTTT.

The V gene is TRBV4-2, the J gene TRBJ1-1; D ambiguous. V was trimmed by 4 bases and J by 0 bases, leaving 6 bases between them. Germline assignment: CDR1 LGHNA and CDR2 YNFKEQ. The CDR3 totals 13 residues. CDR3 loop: CASSRALNTEAFF. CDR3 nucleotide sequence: TGTGCCAGCAGCCGCGCCTTGAACACTGAAGCTTTCTTT.

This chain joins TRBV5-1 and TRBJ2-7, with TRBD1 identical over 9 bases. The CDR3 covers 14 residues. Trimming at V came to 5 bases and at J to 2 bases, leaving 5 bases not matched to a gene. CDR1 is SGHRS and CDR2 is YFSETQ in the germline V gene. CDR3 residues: CASRRGQGTYEQYF. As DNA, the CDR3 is TGCGCCAGCAGACGGGGACAGGGTACCTACGAGCAGTACTTC.

In DNA form, the CDR3 reads TGTGCCCCAGCGTTCGGGACGGCAAGCACAGATACGCAGTATTTT. Its protein is CAPAFGTASTDTQYF. The chain carries TRBV5-4 and TRBJ2-3, with D perhaps given as TRBD1 or TRBD2 (5 bases each). Germline V gene data show CDR1 as SGHNT and CDR2 as YYREEE (reference sequence). With 10 bases removed from V and 0 bases from J, the gap between germline ends came to 18 bases. There are 15 residues in the CDR3. Variable domain in full (rest from reference TRBV5-4 and TRBJ2-3): ETGVTQSPTHLIKTRGQQVTLRCSSQSGHNTVSWYQQALGQGPQFIFQYYREEENGRGNFPPRFSGLQFPNYSSELNVNALELDDSALYLCAPAFGTASTDTQYFGPGTRLTVL.

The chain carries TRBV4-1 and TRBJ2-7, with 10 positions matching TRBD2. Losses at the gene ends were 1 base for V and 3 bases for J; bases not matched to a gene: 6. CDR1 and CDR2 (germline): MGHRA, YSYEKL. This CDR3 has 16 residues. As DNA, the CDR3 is TGCGCCAGCAGCCAAGTCTGGACTAGCGGAGACTACGAGCAGTACTTC. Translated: CASSQVWTSGDYEQYF.

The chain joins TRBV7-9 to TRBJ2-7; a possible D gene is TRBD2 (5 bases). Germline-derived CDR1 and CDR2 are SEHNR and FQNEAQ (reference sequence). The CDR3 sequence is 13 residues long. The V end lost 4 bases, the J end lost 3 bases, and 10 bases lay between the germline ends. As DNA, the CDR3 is TGTGCCAGCAGCTCGGGGTGGGACTACGAGCAGTACTTC. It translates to CASSSGWDYEQYF. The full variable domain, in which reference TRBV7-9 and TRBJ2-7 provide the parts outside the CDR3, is DTGVSQNPRHKITKRGQNVTFRCDPISEHNRLYWYRQTLGQGPEFLTYFQNEAQLEKSRLLSDRFSAERPKGSFSTLEIQRTEQGDSAMYLCASSSGWDYEQYFGPGTRLTVT.

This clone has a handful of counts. The CDR3: CASSFWTGGLNTEAFF. CDR3 DNA: TGTGCCAGCAGTTTCTGGACAGGGGGCTTGAACACTGAAGCTTTCTTT. The chain carries TRBV27 and TRBJ1-1, with TRBD1 matching 11 bases. Germline trimming cut 3 bases from V and 0 bases from J; bases unmatched to any gene: 3. Germline CDR1 is MNHEY and CDR2 is SMNVEV (reference sequence). The CDR3 consists of 16 residues.

Written as DNA, the CDR3 is TGTGCCACCAGCAGGGCGGGTAGCAATCAGCCCCAGCATTTT. Translation: CATSRAGSNQPQHF. V and J are TRBV15 and TRBJ1-5; no definite D call. The CDR3 has 14 amino acids. V was trimmed by 3 bases and J by 0 bases, leaving 6 bases between them. Per germline, CDR1 LNHNV and CDR2 YYDKDF (reference sequence).

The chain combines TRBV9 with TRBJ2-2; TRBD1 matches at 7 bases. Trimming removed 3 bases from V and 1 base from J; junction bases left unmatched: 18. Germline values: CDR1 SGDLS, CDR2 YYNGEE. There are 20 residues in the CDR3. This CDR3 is CASSEPFKTGLPWNTGELFF. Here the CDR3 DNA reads TGTGCCAGCAGCGAGCCATTCAAGACAGGGCTCCCGTGGAACACCGGGGAGCTGTTTTTT.

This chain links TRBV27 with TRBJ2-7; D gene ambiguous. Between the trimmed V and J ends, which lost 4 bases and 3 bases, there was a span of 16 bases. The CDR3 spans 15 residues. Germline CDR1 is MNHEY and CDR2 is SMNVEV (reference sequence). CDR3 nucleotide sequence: TGTGCCAGCAGTTCTACCCCGACTCCCCACTACGAGCAGTACTTC. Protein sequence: CASSSTPTPHYEQYF.

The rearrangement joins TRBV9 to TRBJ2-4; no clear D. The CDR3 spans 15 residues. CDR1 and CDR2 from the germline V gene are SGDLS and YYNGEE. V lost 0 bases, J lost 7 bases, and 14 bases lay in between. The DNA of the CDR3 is TGTGCCAGCAGCGTAGAGTCCTGGGGTGCGAACATTCAGTACTTC. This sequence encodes CASSVESWGANIQYF.

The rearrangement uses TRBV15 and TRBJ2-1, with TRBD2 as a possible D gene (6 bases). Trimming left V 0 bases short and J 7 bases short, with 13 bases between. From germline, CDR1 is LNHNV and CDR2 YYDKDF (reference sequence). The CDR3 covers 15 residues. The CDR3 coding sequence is TGTGCCACCAGCAGAGATGGAGGGCCGGGGAATGAGCAGTTCTTC. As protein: CATSRDGGPGNEQFF.

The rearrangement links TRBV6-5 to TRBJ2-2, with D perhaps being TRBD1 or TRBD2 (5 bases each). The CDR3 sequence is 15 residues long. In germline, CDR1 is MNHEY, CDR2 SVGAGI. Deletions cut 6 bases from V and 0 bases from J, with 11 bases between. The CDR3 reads CASSSGTANTGELFF. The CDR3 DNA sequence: TGTGCCAGCAGCTCCGGGACGGCGAACACCGGGGAGCTGTTTTTT.

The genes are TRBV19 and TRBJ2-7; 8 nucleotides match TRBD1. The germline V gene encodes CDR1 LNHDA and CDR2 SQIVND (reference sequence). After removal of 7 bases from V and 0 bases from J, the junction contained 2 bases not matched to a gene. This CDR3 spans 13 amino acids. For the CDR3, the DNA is TGTGCCAGTATGGGACAGGACTCCTACGAGCAGTACTTC. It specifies CASMGQDSYEQYF.

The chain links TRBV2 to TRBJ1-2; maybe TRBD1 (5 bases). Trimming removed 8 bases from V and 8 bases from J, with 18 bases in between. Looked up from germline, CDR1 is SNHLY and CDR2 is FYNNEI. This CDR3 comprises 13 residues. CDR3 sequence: CASATVPWKGYTF. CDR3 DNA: TGTGCCAGCGCGACAGTCCCCTGGAAAGGCTACACCTTC.

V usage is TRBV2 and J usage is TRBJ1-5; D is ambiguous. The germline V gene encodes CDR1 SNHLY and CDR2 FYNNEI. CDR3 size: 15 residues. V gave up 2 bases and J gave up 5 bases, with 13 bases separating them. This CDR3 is CASSETPNGHQPQHF. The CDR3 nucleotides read TGTGCCAGCAGTGAAACACCCAACGGGCATCAGCCCCAGCATTTT.

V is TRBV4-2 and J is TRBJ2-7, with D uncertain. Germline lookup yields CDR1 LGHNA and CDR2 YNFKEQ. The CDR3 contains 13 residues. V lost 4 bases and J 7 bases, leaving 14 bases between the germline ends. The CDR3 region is CASSLPDGVEQYF. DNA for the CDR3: TGTGCCAGCAGCCTTCCGGACGGAGTGGAGCAGTACTTC.

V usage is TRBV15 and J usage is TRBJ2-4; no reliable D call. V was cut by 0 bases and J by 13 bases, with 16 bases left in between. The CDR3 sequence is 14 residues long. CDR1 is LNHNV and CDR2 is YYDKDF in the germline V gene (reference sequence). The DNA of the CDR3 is TGTGCCACCAGCAGAGAAGGTAGTGGCAGCCACCAGTACTTC. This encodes CATSREGSGSHQYF.

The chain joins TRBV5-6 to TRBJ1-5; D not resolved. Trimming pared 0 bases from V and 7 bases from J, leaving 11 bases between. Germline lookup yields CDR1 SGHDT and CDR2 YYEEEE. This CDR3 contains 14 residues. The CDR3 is CASSLGGNGQPQHF. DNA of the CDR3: TGTGCCAGCAGCTTGGGAGGAAATGGCCAGCCCCAGCATTTT.

In DNA, the CDR3 is TGTGCCAGTAGCCCTGACATGGGGGGGGGATATGAGCAGTTCTTC. Amino acids: CASSPDMGGGYEQFF. The chain uses TRBV19 and TRBJ2-1, with 7 positions matching TRBD2. After removal of 6 bases from V and 8 bases from J, the junction contained 13 bases not matched to a gene. The V gene's germline CDR1 is LNHDA and CDR2 SQIVND (reference sequence). This CDR3 spans 15 amino acids.

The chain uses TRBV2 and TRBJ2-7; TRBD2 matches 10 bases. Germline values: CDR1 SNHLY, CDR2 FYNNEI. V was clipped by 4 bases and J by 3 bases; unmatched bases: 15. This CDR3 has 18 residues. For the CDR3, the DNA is TGTGCCAGCAGTGTCTGGGACGGGAAGGAGCGGGAGGGCTACGAGCAGTACTTC. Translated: CASSVWDGKEREGYEQYF.